This is a list of T cell receptor beta chains from one sample in a study of PD-1 blockade in classical Hodgkin lymphoma. Sequenced by immunoSEQ multiplex PCR; TCRdb stores in-frame clones only, minus some. Among some 96,000 clones listed, 65% to 85% were seen once. The material sequenced was peripheral blood mononuclear cells (PBMCs), taken at baseline. Every receptor here comes from a human donor with classical Hodgkin lymphoma. Both conserved end residues are trimmed from each CDR3. Fields, in order: V gene, J gene, D gene, CDR3 protein. A D gene is named only where the DNA matches it firmly.

V gene: TRBV7-2
J gene: TRBJ2-2
D gene: NA
CDR3 protein: ASSYRVGTGELF

V gene: TRBV5-5
J gene: TRBJ2-7
D gene: NA
CDR3 protein: ASSLGPASLYEQY

V gene: TRBV5-4
J gene: TRBJ2-1
D gene: TRBD2
CDR3 protein: ASSLTSGMAEQF

V gene: TRBV11-2
J gene: TRBJ2-3
D gene: NA
CDR3 protein: ASSLETDRVY

V gene: TRBV7-8
J gene: TRBJ1-1
D gene: NA
CDR3 protein: ASSPGGDTEAF

V gene: TRBV30
J gene: TRBJ2-7
D gene: NA
CDR3 protein: ACRGHSYEQY

V gene: TRBV19
J gene: TRBJ1-1
D gene: NA
CDR3 protein: ASTLVQRGTEAF

V gene: TRBV7-3
J gene: TRBJ2-7
D gene: TRBD2
CDR3 protein: ASSLSPGGPHEQY

V gene: TRBV7-9
J gene: TRBJ2-7
D gene: NA
CDR3 protein: ASSLVGAIYEQY

V gene: TRBV18
J gene: TRBJ1-1
D gene: TRBD1
CDR3 protein: ASSPGQGGIAF

V gene: TRBV15
J gene: TRBJ2-5
D gene: NA
CDR3 protein: ATVEAGPQETQY

V gene: TRBV28
J gene: TRBJ2-7
D gene: NA
CDR3 protein: ASSPTGPKTYEQY

V gene: TRBV5-1
J gene: TRBJ2-3
D gene: NA
CDR3 protein: ASSLAGGAASDTQY

V gene: TRBV7-2
J gene: TRBJ2-2
D gene: NA
CDR3 protein: ASSPHSPVSTGELF

V gene: TRBV27
J gene: TRBJ1-4
D gene: NA
CDR3 protein: ASSLFGAGEKLF

V gene: TRBV6-6
J gene: TRBJ2-4
D gene: TRBD2
CDR3 protein: ASRPSGENIQY

V gene: TRBV9
J gene: TRBJ2-1
D gene: TRBD2
CDR3 protein: ASSRAGGLYNEQF